The 31 T cell receptor beta chains reported below all come from one sample, sequenced in a study of T-cell reconstitution after alpha-beta-depleted transplantation in children. Unique molecular identifiers featured in how the TCRbeta library was prepared. TCRdb independently ran MiXCR on the PCR reads; one entry per CDR3 protein. The sample holds a few hundred thousand distinct CDR3 sequences, around 15% seen once. Sequencing was performed on PBMCs, mostly from graft donor cells, taken 360 days after TCRalphabeta/CD19-depleted stem cell transplant. Receptors were obtained from a boy under two years old who had a stem cell transplant for Wiskott-Aldrich syndrome, so the T cells may come from the graft donor.

J is TRBJ2-3 and V is TRBV30, with 14 bases aligning to TRBD2. The V segment lost 5 bases and the J segment 6 bases; nucleotides outside the gene matches: 10. Germline-derived CDR1 and CDR2 are GTSNPN and SVGIG (reference sequence). There are 16 residues in the CDR3. DNA for the CDR3: TGTGCCTGGGCGACCCGGGGACTAGCGGGAGTGGATACGCAGTATTTT. Translation: CAWATRGLAGVDTQYF.

A few counts support this clonotype. The chain has TRBV13 and TRBJ2-7; D is undetermined. Trimming took 5 bases from V and 3 from J, leaving 14 bases between them. Looked up from germline, CDR1 is PRHDT and CDR2 is FYEKMQ (reference sequence). This CDR3 has 14 amino acids. CDR3 sequence reads: CASSPLRSGYEQYF. CDR3 DNA: TGTGCCAGCAGCCCCCTGAGGTCCGGCTACGAGCAGTACTTC.

This clonotype was found a few times. V gene TRBV10-3 combines with J gene TRBJ1-2; D is undetermined. CDR3 size: 15 residues. Trimming removed 0 bases at V and 5 bases at J, with 13 bases between. Germline lookup yields CDR1 ENHRY and CDR2 SYGVKD. Here the CDR3 DNA reads TGTGCCATCAGTGAGTCCGGCAGCCAAGGGTATGGCTACACCTTC. Protein product: CAISESGSQGYGYTF.

In its sample, this clonotype was seen a few times. This chain connects TRBV12-3 or TRBV12-4 to TRBJ2-3, with TRBD1 matching 9 bases. V lost 1 base and J lost 9; bases outside the gene matches: 11. This CDR3 contains 16 residues. The CDR3: CASSLEGTGPRGTQYF. The DNA of the CDR3 is TGTGCCAGCAGTTTAGAGGGGACAGGGCCCCGGGGGACGCAGTATTTT.

The V call is TRBV10-1, the J call TRBJ2-4; TRBD1 agrees at 10 bases. The CDR3 contains 17 residues. Losses at the gene ends were 2 bases for V and 3 bases for J; bases not matched to a gene: 7. In germline, CDR1 is WNHNN, CDR2 SYGVQD (reference sequence). The DNA for the CDR3 is TGCGCCAGCAGTGAGCACACCTGGACAGGGGGCAAAAACATTCAGTACTTC. Amino acids: CASSEHTWTGGKNIQYF.

This clonotype showed up just once. V gene TRBV24-1 combines with J gene TRBJ2-5, with 7 positions matching TRBD1. The V gene end was trimmed by 4 bases and the J gene end by 4 bases; junction bases not matched to a gene: 11. The CDR3 has 16 amino acids. The germline CDR1 and CDR2 sequences are KGHDR and SFDVKD. The CDR3 nucleotides are TGTGCCACCAGTGAGGGCCGTGGACAGGAGTTAGAGACCCAGTACTTC. Its translation: CATSEGRGQELETQYF.

The chain has TRBV29-1 and TRBJ2-5; D may be TRBD1 (6 bases). CDR1 SQVTM and CDR2 ANQGSEA come from the germline V gene. Trimming left V 4 bases short and J 1 base short, with 10 bases between. The CDR3 length is 13 residues. CDR3: CSVVGAIQETQYF. CDR3 DNA: TGCAGCGTTGTGGGGGCAATCCAAGAGACCCAGTACTTC. The full variable domain, with the rest looked up from reference TRBV29-1 and TRBJ2-5, is SAVISQKPSRDICQRGTSLTIQCQVDSQVTMMFWYRQQPGQSLTLIATANQGSEATYESGFVIDKFPISRPNLTFSTLTVSNMSPEDSSIYLCSVVGAIQETQYFGPGTRLLVL.

The sample holds a few counts of this clonotype. The rearrangement links TRBV28 to TRBJ2-1; 7 bases are shared with TRBD1. V shed 5 bases, J shed 4 bases, and the junction held 14 bases outside the gene matches. The CDR3 spans 17 residues. Germline V lookup: CDR1 MDHEN, CDR2 SYDVKM. The CDR3 coding sequence is TGTGCCAGCAGTCCGCTAGTGGGGACAGTTGGTTACAATGAGCAGTTCTTC. Its protein is CASSPLVGTVGYNEQFF.

This clonotype was seen at least ten times. The CDR3 is CASSPGHEQYF. As DNA, the CDR3 is TGTGCCAGCTCACCGGGCCACGAGCAGTACTTC. The V and J genes are TRBV18 and TRBJ2-7; the D is unclear. The CDR3 totals 11 residues. Trimming removed 3 bases from V and 5 bases from J, with 5 bases in between. The V gene's germline CDR1 is KGHSH and CDR2 LQKENI.

This clonotype turned up a few times. The J gene is TRBJ2-7, the V gene TRBV3-1; 12 bases map to TRBD2. J lost 5 bases, V lost 4 bases, and 0 bases had no gene match. From germline, CDR1 is LGHDT and CDR2 YNNKEL (reference sequence). CDR3 length: 13 residues. CDR3 sequence (DNA): TGTGCCAGCAGCCGACTAGCGGGAGACGAGCAGTACTTC. Translating gives CASSRLAGDEQYF.

This clonotype was counted once. A junction boundary mismatches the germline segment, possibly from a read error. The genes are TRBV12-3 or TRBV12-4 and TRBJ2-1; no reliable D call. This CDR3 is 15 amino acids long. The CDR3 DNA follows: TGTGCCAGCAGTTTAGAAACTGGATCCTACAATGAGCAGTCCTTC. Translated, it gives CASSLETGSYNEQSF.

This clonotype was detected a few times. The rearrangement links TRBV29-1 to TRBJ2-5; D possibly uses TRBD1 or TRBD2 (5 bases each). Germline CDR1 and CDR2: SQVTM and ANQGSEA. V was shortened by 5 bases and J by 5 bases, with 12 bases between the two germline ends. This CDR3 is 12 amino acids long. The chain's CDR3 is CSVRRDGETQYF. CDR3 sequence (DNA): TGCAGCGTTCGAAGGGACGGGGAGACCCAGTACTTC.

This clonotype was detected a few times. The chain carries TRBV12-3 or TRBV12-4 and TRBJ2-7, with D hard to call. The CDR3 spans 12 residues. The V and J ends lost 6 bases and 6 bases respectively, with 12 bases between them. The CDR3 sequence: CASRGSFGEQYF. The CDR3 DNA sequence: TGTGCCAGCAGGGGGTCCTTTGGCGAGCAGTACTTC.

This clonotype was observed a few times. V and J are TRBV5-6 and TRBJ2-1; D is ambiguous. Germline CDR1 reads SGHDT; CDR2 reads YYEEEE. Trimming removed 1 base from V and 0 bases from J, with 8 bases in between. The CDR3 totals 15 residues. The CDR3 DNA sequence: TGTGCCAGCAGCTTGCGGCCGTCCTCCTACAATGAGCAGTTCTTC. Its translation is CASSLRPSSYNEQFF.

This clonotype was counted only a few times. The V gene is TRBV29-1, the J gene TRBJ1-4; possibly TRBD1 for D (6 bases). The CDR3 has 13 amino acids. Trimming removed 7 bases from V and 5 bases from J, with 14 bases in between. Per the germline V gene, CDR1 is SQVTM and CDR2 is ANQGSEA. CDR3 in amino acids: CSATGPPNEKLFF. DNA of the CDR3: TGCAGCGCCACAGGGCCGCCCAATGAAAAACTGTTTTTT.

This chain's CDR3 is CASTVRTSGSRSYNEQFF. In DNA, the CDR3 is TGTGCCAGTACCGTCCGGACTAGCGGGAGTCGGTCCTACAATGAGCAGTTCTTC. This chain connects TRBV19 to TRBJ2-1, with 13 bases matching TRBD2. The CDR3 totals 18 residues. The germline CDR1 and CDR2 sequences are LNHDA and SQIVND (reference sequence). V was clipped by 7 bases and J by 1 base; unmatched bases: 10. Supplemented by reference TRBV19 and TRBJ2-1, the full variable domain reads DGGITQSPKYLFRKEGQNVTLSCEQNLNHDAMYWYRQDPGQGLRLIYYSQIVNDFQKGDIAEGYSVSREKKESFPLTVTSAQKNPTAFYLCASTVRTSGSRSYNEQFFGPGTRLTVL.

This sequence joins TRBV24-1 and TRBJ2-7; possible D gene TRBD1, 5 bases. V was trimmed by 4 bases and J by 3 bases, leaving 9 bases between them. The CDR3 sequence is 13 residues long. Germline CDR1 and CDR2: KGHDR and SFDVKD. The CDR3 region has the DNA TGTGCCACCAGTGACCAGGACAACTACGAGCAGTACTTC. As protein: CATSDQDNYEQYF.

CDR3: CASSLGQGKRPLHF. For the CDR3, the DNA is TGTGCCAGCAGTTTAGGACAGGGAAAGCGACCCCTCCACTTT. The gene calls are TRBV12-3 or TRBV12-4 and TRBJ1-6, with 7 bases lining up with TRBD1. CDR3 length: 14 amino acids. Losses at the gene ends were 1 base for V and 12 bases for J; bases not matched to a gene: 6.

This clonotype has only a few counts. This chain joins TRBV6-5 and TRBJ2-7; D gene ambiguous. CDR1 is MNHEY, CDR2 SVGAGI, per germline. The CDR3 has 13 amino acids. The germline V and J ends were trimmed by 0 bases and 3 bases, with 6 bases remaining between them. The CDR3 loop reads CASSYSSIYEQYF. The CDR3, as DNA: TGTGCCAGCAGTTACTCGAGCATCTACGAGCAGTACTTC.

There are a few counts of this clonotype. The chain joins TRBV12-3 or TRBV12-4 to TRBJ2-1; possible D gene TRBD2, 6 bases. The ends were cut back, 4 bases at V and 9 bases at J, with 16 bases in the middle. The CDR3 is 14 amino acids. The CDR3 region is CASSWFSAGSEQFF. The CDR3 bases are TGTGCCAGCAGTTGGTTTTCGGCGGGGAGTGAGCAGTTCTTC.

The V and J genes are TRBV6-2 or TRBV6-3 and TRBJ2-1, with no clear D. Trimming cost V 5 bases and J 3 bases, with 26 bases left between them. Germline-derived CDR1 and CDR2 are MNHEY and SVGEGT. The CDR3 contains 19 residues. The CDR3 nucleotides read TGTGCCAGCAGTGCCCCTTTCAGGCCCATAGGACCCCTCTACAATGAGCAGTTCTTC. Translation: CASSAPFRPIGPLYNEQFF.

The V gene is TRBV7-2, the J gene TRBJ2-1; no definite D call. This CDR3 has 14 amino acids. V was cut by 1 base and J by 3 bases, with 7 bases left in between. The germline gives CDR1 SGHTA, CDR2 FQGNSA. The chain's CDR3 is CASSLVTIYNEQFF. Here the CDR3 DNA reads TGTGCCAGCAGCTTAGTGACAATCTACAATGAGCAGTTCTTC. The entire variable domain, with the rest obtained from reference TRBV7-2 and TRBJ2-1, is as follows: GAGVSQSPSNKVTEKGKDVELRCDPISGHTALYWYRQSLGQGLEFLIYFQGNSAPDKSGLPSDRFSAERTGGSVSTLTIQRTQQEDSAVYLCASSLVTIYNEQFFGPGTRLTVL.

The J gene is TRBJ2-7, the V gene TRBV5-1; D gene ambiguous. V was clipped by 0 bases and J by 3 bases, with 10 bases between them. The CDR3 runs to 14 residues. Looked up from germline, CDR1 is SGHRS and CDR2 is YFSETQ. The CDR3 DNA sequence: TGCGCCAGCAGCTTGGAAGCCGAAGTCTACGAGCAGTACTTC. Translating gives CASSLEAEVYEQYF.

The chain uses TRBV4-1 and TRBJ2-3, with TRBD2 matching over 9 bases. Per germline, CDR1 MGHRA and CDR2 YSYEKL. V dropped 6 bases and J dropped 4; count of bases not matched to a gene: 11. CDR3 length equals 16 residues. The CDR3 spells CASRGLPAGGPDTQYF. DNA for the CDR3: TGCGCCAGCAGAGGCCTTCCAGCGGGGGGTCCAGATACGCAGTATTTT.

This clonotype was detected only a few times. The chain recombines TRBV7-6 with TRBJ2-5; either TRBD1 or TRBD2 may supply D (5 bases each). Trimming shortened V by 5 bases and J by 1 base, and 17 bases separated the two germline ends. Looked up from germline, CDR1 is SGHVS and CDR2 is FNYEAQ. The CDR3 runs 16 residues. This CDR3 reads CASSRRTGTVQETQYF. The CDR3, as DNA: TGTGCCAGCAGCCGCCGAACCGGGACGGTCCAAGAGACCCAGTACTTC.

To note about this clonotype: A junction end diverges from the germline sequence, so it may reflect a read error. This chain's CDR3 is CASSSPGGGRGAKNNQYF. The DNA for the CDR3 is TGTGCCAGCAGCTCCCCCGGGGGGGGTCGTGGGGCCAAAAACAATCAGTACTTC. The genes are TRBV7-8 and TRBJ2-4; 8 bases map to TRBD2. Germline CDR1 SGHVS, CDR2 FQNEAQ. CDR3 size: 18 residues.

This clonotype was seen a few times. The rearrangement joins TRBV5-1 to TRBJ1-1; TRBD1 is a possible D gene (6 bases). This CDR3 spans 15 amino acids. V lost 4 bases to trimming and J lost 3 bases, with 16 bases between them. The germline V gene encodes CDR1 SGHRS and CDR2 YFSETQ. The CDR3 here is CASSRRGHWDTEAFF. The CDR3 bases are TGCGCCAGCAGCCGGCGGGGGCATTGGGACACTGAAGCTTTCTTT.

The rearrangement uses TRBV4-1 and TRBJ2-7; D ambiguous. The CDR3 sequence is 13 residues long. In germline, CDR1 is MGHRA, CDR2 YSYEKL. V lost 3 bases to trimming and J lost 5 bases, with 11 bases between them. In DNA form, the CDR3 reads TGCGCCAGCAGCCAGGAAGGCGTCCACGAGCAGTACTTC. It yields the protein CASSQEGVHEQYF.

The V and J genes are TRBV4-2 and TRBJ1-4, with 9 bases that match TRBD1. The CDR3 spans 17 residues. Per the germline V gene, CDR1 is LGHNA and CDR2 is YNFKEQ. After removal of 1 base from V and 11 bases from J, the junction contained 14 bases not matched to a gene. The CDR3 DNA follows: TGTGCCAGCAGCCAAGCCCCCTTAAGGGGACAGGGTGGTAAACTGTTTTTT. It is translated as CASSQAPLRGQGGKLFF.

This clonotype has more than one count but fewer than ten. The V gene is TRBV29-1, the J gene TRBJ2-7; D is unclear. The germline CDR1 and CDR2 sequences are SQVTM and ANQGSEA. Trimming pared 7 bases from V and 3 bases from J, leaving 10 bases between. This CDR3 region has 11 residues. The CDR3 reads CSGMVFYEQYF. DNA of the CDR3: TGCAGCGGGATGGTCTTCTACGAGCAGTACTTC.

The V call is TRBV20-1, the J call TRBJ1-5, with D possibly matching TRBD1 (6 bases). The CDR3 covers 15 residues. Germline CDR1 reads DFQATT; CDR2 reads SNEGSKA (reference sequence). Trimming left V 0 bases short and J 3 bases short, with 12 bases between. This CDR3 is CSAREGDRTNQPQHF. As DNA, the CDR3 is TGCAGTGCTAGAGAGGGAGACAGGACCAATCAGCCCCAGCATTTT.